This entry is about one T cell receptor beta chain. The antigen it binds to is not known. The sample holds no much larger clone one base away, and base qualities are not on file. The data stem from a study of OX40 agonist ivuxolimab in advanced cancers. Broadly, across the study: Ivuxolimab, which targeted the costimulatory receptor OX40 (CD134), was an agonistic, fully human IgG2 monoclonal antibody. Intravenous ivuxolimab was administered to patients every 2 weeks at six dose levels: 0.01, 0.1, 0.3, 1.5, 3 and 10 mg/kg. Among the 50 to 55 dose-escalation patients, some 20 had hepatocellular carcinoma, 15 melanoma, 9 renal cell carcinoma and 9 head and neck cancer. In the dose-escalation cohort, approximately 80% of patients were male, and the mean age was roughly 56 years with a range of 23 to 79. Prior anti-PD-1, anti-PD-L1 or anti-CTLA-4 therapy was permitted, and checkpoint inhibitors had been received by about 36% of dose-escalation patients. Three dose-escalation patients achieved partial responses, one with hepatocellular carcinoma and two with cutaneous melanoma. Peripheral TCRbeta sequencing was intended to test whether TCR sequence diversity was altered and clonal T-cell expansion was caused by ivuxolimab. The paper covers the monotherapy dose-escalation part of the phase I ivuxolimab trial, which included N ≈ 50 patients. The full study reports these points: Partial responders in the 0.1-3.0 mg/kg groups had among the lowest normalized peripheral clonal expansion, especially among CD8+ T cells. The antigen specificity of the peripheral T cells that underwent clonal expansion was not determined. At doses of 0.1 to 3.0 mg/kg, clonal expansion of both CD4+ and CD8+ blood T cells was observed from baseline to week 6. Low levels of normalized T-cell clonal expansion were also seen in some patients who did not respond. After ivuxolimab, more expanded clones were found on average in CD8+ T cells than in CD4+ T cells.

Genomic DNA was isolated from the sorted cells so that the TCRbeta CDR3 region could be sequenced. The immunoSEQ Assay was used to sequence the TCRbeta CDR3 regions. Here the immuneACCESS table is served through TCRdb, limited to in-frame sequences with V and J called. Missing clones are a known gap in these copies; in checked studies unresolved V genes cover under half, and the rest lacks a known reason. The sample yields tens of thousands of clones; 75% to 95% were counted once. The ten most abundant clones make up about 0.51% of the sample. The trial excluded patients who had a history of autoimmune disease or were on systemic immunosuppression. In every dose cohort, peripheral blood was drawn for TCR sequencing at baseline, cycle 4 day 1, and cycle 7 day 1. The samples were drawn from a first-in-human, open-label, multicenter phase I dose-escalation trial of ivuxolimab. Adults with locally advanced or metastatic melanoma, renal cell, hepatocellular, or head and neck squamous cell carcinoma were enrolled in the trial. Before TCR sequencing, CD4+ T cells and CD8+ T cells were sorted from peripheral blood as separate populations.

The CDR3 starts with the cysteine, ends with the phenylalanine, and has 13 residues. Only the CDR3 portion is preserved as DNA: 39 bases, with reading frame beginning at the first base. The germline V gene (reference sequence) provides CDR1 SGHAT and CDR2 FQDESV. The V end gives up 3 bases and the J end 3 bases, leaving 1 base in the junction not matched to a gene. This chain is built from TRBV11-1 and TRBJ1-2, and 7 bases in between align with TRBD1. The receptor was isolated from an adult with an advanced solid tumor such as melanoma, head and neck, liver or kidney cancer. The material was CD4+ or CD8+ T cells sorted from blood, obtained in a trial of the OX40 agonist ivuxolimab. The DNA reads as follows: TGTGCCAGCAGCTTGGGACAGCACTATGGCTACACCTTC. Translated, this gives CASSLGQHYGYTF. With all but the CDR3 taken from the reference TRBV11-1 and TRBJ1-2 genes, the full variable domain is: EAEVAQSPRYKITEKSQAVAFWCDPISGHATLYWYRQILGQGPELLVQFQDESVVDDSQLPKDRFSAERLKGVDSTLKIQPAELGDSAMYLCASSLGQHYGYTFGSGTRLTVV.